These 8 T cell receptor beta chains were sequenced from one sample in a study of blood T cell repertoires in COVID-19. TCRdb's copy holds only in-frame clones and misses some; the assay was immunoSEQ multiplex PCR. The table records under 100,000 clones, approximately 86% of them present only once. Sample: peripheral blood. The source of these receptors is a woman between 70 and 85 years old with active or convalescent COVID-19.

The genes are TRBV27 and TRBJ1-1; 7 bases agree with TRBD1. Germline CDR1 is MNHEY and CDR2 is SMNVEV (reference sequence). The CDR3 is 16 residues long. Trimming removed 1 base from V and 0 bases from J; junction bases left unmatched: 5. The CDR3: CASSLLQGGLNTEAFF. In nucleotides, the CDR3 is TGTGCCAGCAGTTTATTGCAGGGGGGATTGAACACTGAAGCTTTCTTT.

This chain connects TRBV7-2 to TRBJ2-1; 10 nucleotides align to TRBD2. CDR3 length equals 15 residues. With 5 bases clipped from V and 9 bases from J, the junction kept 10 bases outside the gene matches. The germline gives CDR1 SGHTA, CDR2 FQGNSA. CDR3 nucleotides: TGTGCCAGCAGCCAGGCCAGCGGGGGGGCGTTTGAGCAGTTCTTC. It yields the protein CASSQASGGAFEQFF.

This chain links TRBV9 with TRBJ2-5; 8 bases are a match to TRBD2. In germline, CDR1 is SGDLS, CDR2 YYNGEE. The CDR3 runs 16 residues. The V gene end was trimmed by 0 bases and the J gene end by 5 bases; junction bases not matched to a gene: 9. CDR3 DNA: TGTGCCAGCAGCGTAGGGGGGGGCGGGGGGAAGGAGACCCAGTACTTC. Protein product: CASSVGGGGGKETQYF.

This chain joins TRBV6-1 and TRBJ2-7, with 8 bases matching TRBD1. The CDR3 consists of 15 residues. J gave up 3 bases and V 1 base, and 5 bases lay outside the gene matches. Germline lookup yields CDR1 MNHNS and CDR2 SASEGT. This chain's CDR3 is CASSEGGTGRYEQYF. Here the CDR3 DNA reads TGTGCCAGCAGTGAAGGAGGGACAGGCCGCTACGAGCAGTACTTC.

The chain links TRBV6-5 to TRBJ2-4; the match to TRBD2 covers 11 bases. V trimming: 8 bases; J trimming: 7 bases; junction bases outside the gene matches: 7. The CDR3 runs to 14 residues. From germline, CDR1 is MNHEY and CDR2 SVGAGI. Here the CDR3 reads CASGHSGGGNIQYF. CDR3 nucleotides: TGTGCCAGCGGACATAGCGGGGGGGGTAACATTCAGTACTTC.

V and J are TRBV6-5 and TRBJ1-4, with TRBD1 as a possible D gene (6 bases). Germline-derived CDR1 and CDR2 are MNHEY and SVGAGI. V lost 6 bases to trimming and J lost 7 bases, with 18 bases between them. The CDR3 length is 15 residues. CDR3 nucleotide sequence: TGTGCCAGCAGACGAGGGGGGGGGTCAGGTGAAAAACTGTTTTTT. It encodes CASRRGGGSGEKLFF.

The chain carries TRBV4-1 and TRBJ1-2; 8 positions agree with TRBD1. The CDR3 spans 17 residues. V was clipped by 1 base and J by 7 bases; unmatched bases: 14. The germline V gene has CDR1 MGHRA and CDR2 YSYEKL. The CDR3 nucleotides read TGCGCCAGCAGCCAAGGAGGGTTAGGGCAGGGGGCCGGTGGCTACACCTTC. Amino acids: CASSQGGLGQGAGGYTF.

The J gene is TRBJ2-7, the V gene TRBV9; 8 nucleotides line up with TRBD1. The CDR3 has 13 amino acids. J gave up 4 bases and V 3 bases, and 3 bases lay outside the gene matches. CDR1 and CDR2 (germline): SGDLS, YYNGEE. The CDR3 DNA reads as TGTGCCAGCAGCGCCTACAGGGGGTACGAGCAGTACTTC. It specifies CASSAYRGYEQYF.